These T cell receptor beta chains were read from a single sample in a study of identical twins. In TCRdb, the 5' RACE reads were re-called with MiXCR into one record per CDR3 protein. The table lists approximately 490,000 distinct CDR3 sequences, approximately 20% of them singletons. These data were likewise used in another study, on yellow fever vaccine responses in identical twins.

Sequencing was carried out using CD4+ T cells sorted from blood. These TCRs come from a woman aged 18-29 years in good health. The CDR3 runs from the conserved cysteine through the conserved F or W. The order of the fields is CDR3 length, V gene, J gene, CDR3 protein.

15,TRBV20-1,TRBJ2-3,CSAKTSGADADTQYF
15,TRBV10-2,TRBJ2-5,CASSEIAGRIETQYF
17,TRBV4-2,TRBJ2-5,CASSQDASGGAWETQYF
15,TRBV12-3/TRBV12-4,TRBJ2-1,CASSETSGAYNEQFF
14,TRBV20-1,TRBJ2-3,CSAPKGLSTDTQYF
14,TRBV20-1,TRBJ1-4,CSAREGKVNEKLFF
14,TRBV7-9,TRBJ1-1,CASSLRALNTEAFF
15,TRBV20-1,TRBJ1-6,CSAPHSAGVNSPLHF
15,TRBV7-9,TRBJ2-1,CASSLRGQTYNEQFF
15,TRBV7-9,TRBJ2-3,CASSLTGVGKDTQYF
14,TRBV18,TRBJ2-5,CASSPQQGGETQYF
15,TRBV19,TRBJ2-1,CASSIMTGGYNEQFF
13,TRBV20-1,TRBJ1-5,CSATPGGNQPQHF
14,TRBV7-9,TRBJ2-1,CASSLADEYNEQFF
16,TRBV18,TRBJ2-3,CASSPFGGGLGDTQYF
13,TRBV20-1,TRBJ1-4,CSARPETNEKLFF
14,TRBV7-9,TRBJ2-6,CASSLNSGANVLTF
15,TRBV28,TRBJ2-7,CASSPLAGDINEQYF
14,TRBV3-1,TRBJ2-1,CASSHGLAGGGQFF
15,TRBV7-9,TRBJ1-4,CASSLEVGQGEKLFF
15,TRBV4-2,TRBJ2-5,CASSQDPSTGETQYF
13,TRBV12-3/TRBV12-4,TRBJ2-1,CASSLGSGVEQFF
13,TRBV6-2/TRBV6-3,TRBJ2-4,CASSDGQLNIQYF
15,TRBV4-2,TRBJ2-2,CASSGQGWNTGELFF
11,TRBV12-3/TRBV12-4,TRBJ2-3,CASRRADTQYF
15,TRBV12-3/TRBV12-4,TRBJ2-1,CASSLVGTVYNEQFF
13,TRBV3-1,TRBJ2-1,CASSPPGPTPPHF
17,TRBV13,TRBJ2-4,CASSLRRLAGQKNIQYF
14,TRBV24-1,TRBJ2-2,CATRPGQSTGELFF
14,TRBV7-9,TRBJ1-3,CASSSVNSGNTIYF
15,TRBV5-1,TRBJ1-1,CASGNTGGGATEAFF
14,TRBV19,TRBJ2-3,CASSIGQVSDTQYF
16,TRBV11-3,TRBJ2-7,CASSFFPDRGHSEQYF
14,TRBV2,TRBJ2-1,CASSGGQPYNEQFF
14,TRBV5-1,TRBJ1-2,CASSFLDGPGGYTF
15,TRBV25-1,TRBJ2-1,CASRAPGQGMNEQFF
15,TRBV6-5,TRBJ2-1,CASSYALSAVNEQFF
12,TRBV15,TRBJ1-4,CATSVGGEKLFF
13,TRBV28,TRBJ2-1,CASTRTGISEQFF
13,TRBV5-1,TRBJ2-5,CASRPLAVETQYF
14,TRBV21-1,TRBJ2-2,CASSPGTFTGELFF
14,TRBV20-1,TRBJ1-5,CSAKTFGDGQPQHF
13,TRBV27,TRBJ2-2,CASKISAIGELFF
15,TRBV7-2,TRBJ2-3,CASSPPSGRTDTQYF
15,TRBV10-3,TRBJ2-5,CAISENISGQETQYF
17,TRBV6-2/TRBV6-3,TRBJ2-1,CASSNVGTSGSVHEQFF
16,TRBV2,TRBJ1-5,CASSDRTGRSNQPQHF